The 5 T cell receptor beta chains listed next were all sequenced from one sample in a study of control samples from healthy donors and cancer patients. TCRdb's copy holds only in-frame clones and misses some; the assay was immunoSEQ multiplex PCR. The sample carries 100,000 to 150,000 clones, approximately 92% recorded once. The source material was blood. All receptors derive from a man younger than 30 in good health.

The rearrangement uses TRBV7-2 and TRBJ2-7, with D unresolved. The CDR3 consists of 13 residues. Germline lookup yields CDR1 SGHTA and CDR2 FQGNSA. V lost 2 bases and J lost 5, with 10 bases in between. The CDR3 loop reads CASSLTTDHEQYV. DNA of the CDR3: TGTGCCAGCAGCTTAACCACAGACCACGAGCAGTACGTC.

V gene TRBV30 combines with J gene TRBJ1-3; D is uncertain. Germline values: CDR1 GTSNPN, CDR2 SVGIG (reference sequence). V gave up 4 bases and J gave up 3 bases, with 4 bases separating them. This CDR3 comprises 11 residues. As DNA, the CDR3 is TGTGCCTGGAACAGTGGAAACACCATATATTTT. Encoded protein: CAWNSGNTIYF. Complete variable domain (other parts from reference TRBV30 and TRBJ1-3): SQTIHQWPATLVQPVGSPLSLECTVEGTSNPNLYWYRQAAGRGLQLLFYSVGIGQISSEVPQNLSASRPQDRQFILSSKKLLLSDSGFYLCAWNSGNTIYFGEGSWLTVV.

This clone was seen once. The chain carries TRBV28 and TRBJ1-5; D is ambiguous. Trimming removed 7 bases at V and 9 bases at J, with 10 bases between. The CDR3 has 11 amino acids. Germline lookup yields CDR1 MDHEN and CDR2 SYDVKM. In DNA, the CDR3 is TGTGCCAGCACCCTCGAGGGGCCCCAGCATTTT. Translated, it gives CASTLEGPQHF.

J is TRBJ2-7 and V is TRBV12-3 or TRBV12-4, with D maybe TRBD2 (6 bases). The germline V and J ends were trimmed by 5 bases and 4 bases, with 9 bases remaining between them. The CDR3 sequence is 12 residues long. This CDR3 reads CASSQSGYEQYV. Written as DNA, the CDR3 is TGTGCCAGCAGTCAAAGCGGGTACGAGCAGTACGTC.

The V gene is TRBV5-6, the J gene TRBJ1-6; D not resolved. Germline CDR1 reads SGHDT; CDR2 reads YYEEEE. The CDR3 covers 12 residues. V was clipped by 3 bases and J by 6 bases, with 4 bases between them. The CDR3 protein is CASSSSNSPLHF. The CDR3 region has the DNA TGTGCCAGCAGCTCCAGTAATTCACCCCTCCACTTT.